This T cell receptor beta chain was sequenced for a study of T cell changes during pregnancy in multiple sclerosis. This CDR3 spans 15 amino acids. Trimming left V 0 bases short and J 0 bases short, with 9 bases between. CDR1 and CDR2 from the germline V gene are SGDLS and YYNGEE. Assay: immunoSEQ multiplex PCR; the TCRdb copy retains only in-frame clones and omits some. The sample contains 70,000 to 95,000 clones, 80% to 95% of which appear only once. Sequencing was performed on peripheral blood, taken in the first trimester of pregnancy. This chain connects TRBV9 to TRBJ1-1, with D perhaps TRBD1 (5 bases). The clonotype originates from a female donor with multiple sclerosis, enrolled in a pregnancy study. This CDR3 reads CASSVEGLLNTEAFF. The CDR3 coding sequence is TGTGCCAGCAGCGTAGAGGGACTCCTGAACACTGAAGCTTTCTTT.